In this sample, the clone carrying this TCR beta chain turned up many times. Its antigen is as yet unknown. The record originates from a study of human T cells and chemical hapten exposure. About the research overall: Variability of per-sample TCR yields stemmed mainly from small differences in pooled library volume. Whole-study findings and limits: Relative to controls, expanded TCRs formed significantly more large CDR3 similarity clusters.

Unique molecular identifiers were affixed to discrete cDNA molecules within the library. Original handling: Counting gave a median of approximately 97,000 TCRs per sample, with values ranging from about 23,224 to 690,600. One entry per CDR3 protein, called by TCRdb with MiXCR from the RACE reads. The V and J calls reflect TCRdb's pipeline rather than the authors' work. The sample includes around 190,000 distinct CDR3 sequences, 20% to 25% of them seen just once. Time point of the sample: patch test 1, 2 weeks after DPC sensitization. Described treatment: therapeutic diphenylcyclopropenone sensitization with weekly scalp DPC. V gave up 5 bases and J gave up 1 base, with 9 bases separating them. CDR1 is SGHRS, CDR2 YFSETQ, per germline. The CDR3 has 13 residues.

This chain links TRBV5-1 with TRBJ2-5, with D possibly called TRBD1 or TRBD2 (5 bases each). The clonotype originates from a woman between 50 and 59 years old with alopecia areata. Some clones in this sample may be carry-over from other donors' samples. Specimen: whole blood, collected in connection with sensitization to the hapten diphenylcyclopropenone (DPC). CDR3 amino acids: CASSPGAQETQYF. The CDR3 DNA follows: TGCGCCAGCAGTCCCGGGGCCCAAGAGACCCAGTACTTC.